Each of the 10 T cell receptor beta chains below was sequenced from the same sample in a study of cytomegalovirus exposure and HLA in healthy donors. This PCR relied on a set of 60 Vbeta primers and 13 Jbeta primers. Clones were read by immunoSEQ multiplex PCR, and TCRdb kept only the in-frame ones, dropping some. Here the sample spans tens of thousands of clones, roughly 73% being singletons. Sequenced: PBMCs. The receptors were sampled from a woman between 40 and 50 years old in good health and CMV-seronegative.

The genes are TRBV28 and TRBJ1-6, with a weak D call TRBD1 (6 bases). There are 16 residues in the CDR3. Trimming pared 4 bases from V and 1 base from J, leaving 11 bases between. The germline gives CDR1 MDHEN, CDR2 SYDVKM. The CDR3 nucleotides are TGTGCCAGCAGTTCGCGAAGGGGGTCCTATAATTCACCCCTCCACTTT. Translated: CASSSRRGSYNSPLHF.

The CDR3 region is CASSPDSYNEQFF. The CDR3 bases are TGTGCCAGCAGCCCCGACAGTTACAATGAGCAGTTCTTC. The chain couples TRBV7-7 to TRBJ2-1; TRBD1 might be the D (5 bases). From germline, CDR1 is SSHAT and CDR2 FNYEAQ (reference sequence). The V and J ends lost 5 bases and 4 bases respectively, with 9 bases between them. The CDR3 is 13 amino acids.

The rearrangement uses TRBV30 and TRBJ2-7; D perhaps matches TRBD1 (5 bases). The V end lost 2 bases, the J end lost 5 bases, and 10 bases lay between the germline ends. Looked up from germline, CDR1 is GTSNPN and CDR2 is SVGIG (reference sequence). The CDR3 is made up of 12 amino acids. The CDR3 sequence is CAWSIVGDEQYF. In DNA form, the CDR3 reads TGTGCCTGGAGTATCGTAGGGGACGAGCAGTACTTC. Supplemented by reference TRBV30 and TRBJ2-7, the full variable domain reads SQTIHQWPATLVQPVGSPLSLECTVEGTSNPNLYWYRQAAGRGLQLLFYSVGIGQISSEVPQNLSASRPQDRQFILSSKKLLLSDSGFYLCAWSIVGDEQYFGPGTRLTVT.

The chain combines TRBV2 with TRBJ1-1, with D unclear. The CDR3 is 11 residues long. Germline V gene sequence: CDR1 SNHLY, CDR2 FYNNEI. Deletions cut 2 bases from V and 7 bases from J, with 5 bases between. CDR3 sequence: CASSEYCEAFF. In nucleotides, the CDR3 is TGTGCCAGCAGTGAATACTGTGAAGCTTTCTTT. Drawing the rest from reference TRBV2 and TRBJ1-1, the complete variable domain is EPEVTQTPSHQVTQMGQEVILRCVPISNHLYFYWYRQILGQKVEFLVSFYNNEISEKSEIFDDQFSVERPDGSNFTLKIRSTKLEDSAMYFCASSEYCEAFFGQGTRLTVV.

The rearrangement joins TRBV9 to TRBJ2-1; the match to TRBD1 covers 8 bases. This CDR3 has 20 amino acids. The junction had 14 bases not matched to a gene; V was cut back by 0 bases and J by 0 bases. The V gene's germline CDR1 is SGDLS and CDR2 YYNGEE. The CDR3 DNA is TGTGCCAGCAGCGTAGCAGACCAGGGGGCCTATTCTCCCTCCTACAATGAGCAGTTCTTC. This sequence encodes CASSVADQGAYSPSYNEQFF.

This sequence joins TRBV7-9 and TRBJ1-1; possible D gene TRBD1, 5 bases. CDR1 is SEHNR, CDR2 FQNEAQ, per germline (reference sequence). This CDR3 comprises 16 residues. The V end was cut by 0 bases, the J end by 3 bases, with 14 bases between. The CDR3 loop is CASSLAGGVKYTEAFF. For the CDR3, the DNA is TGTGCCAGCAGCTTAGCGGGAGGGGTAAAATACACTGAAGCTTTCTTT.

This clone was picked up a small number of times. This chain links TRBV5-4 with TRBJ2-5; 8 nucleotides line up with TRBD1. This CDR3 is 16 amino acids long. V lost 0 bases to trimming and J lost 3 bases; unmatched junction nucleotides: 7. Germline loops: CDR1 SGHNT, CDR2 YYREEE (reference sequence). CDR3 amino acids: CASSLVVTGDKETQYF. In nucleotides, the CDR3 is TGTGCCAGCAGCTTGGTAGTGACAGGGGACAAAGAGACCCAGTACTTC.

V and J are TRBV18 and TRBJ2-7, with D maybe TRBD1 (7 bases). Trimming pared 6 bases from V and 5 bases from J, leaving 17 bases between. CDR1 and CDR2 from the germline V gene are KGHSH and LQKENI. The CDR3 runs 14 residues. DNA for the CDR3: TGTGCCAGCTCCCCAGCTCAGGGGGGCGACGAGCAGTACTTC. Protein product: CASSPAQGGDEQYF.

The chain has TRBV2 and TRBJ1-2; 8 bases are shared with TRBD1. The CDR3 runs 13 residues. V was clipped by 4 bases and J by 4 bases; unmatched bases: 2. Per the germline V gene, CDR1 is SNHLY and CDR2 is FYNNEI. The CDR3: CASSGTGSYGYTF. The CDR3 nucleotides are TGTGCCAGCAGTGGGACAGGGAGCTATGGCTACACCTTC.

This clone was observed a handful of times. The chain has TRBV9 and TRBJ1-1; 8 bases align to TRBD1. Germline trimming cut 4 bases from V and 1 base from J; bases unmatched to any gene: 6. Germline CDR1 reads SGDLS; CDR2 reads YYNGEE. The CDR3 spans 15 residues. The CDR3 reads CASSRRQGQNTEAFF. The CDR3 DNA is TGTGCCAGCAGCAGGCGACAGGGGCAGAACACTGAAGCTTTCTTT.